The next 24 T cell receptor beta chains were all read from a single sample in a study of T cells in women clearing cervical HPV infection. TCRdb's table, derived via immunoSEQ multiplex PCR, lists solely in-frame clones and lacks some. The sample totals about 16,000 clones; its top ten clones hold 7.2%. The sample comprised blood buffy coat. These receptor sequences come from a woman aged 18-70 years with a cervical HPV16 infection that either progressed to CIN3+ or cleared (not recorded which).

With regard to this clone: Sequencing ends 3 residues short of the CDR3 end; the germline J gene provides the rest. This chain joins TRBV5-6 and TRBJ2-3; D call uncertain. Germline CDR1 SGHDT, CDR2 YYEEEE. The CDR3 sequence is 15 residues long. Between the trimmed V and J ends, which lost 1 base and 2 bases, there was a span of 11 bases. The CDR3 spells CASSLFRYHTDTQYF. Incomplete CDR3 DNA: TGTGCCAGCAGCTTGTTCAGGTACCACACAGATACG.

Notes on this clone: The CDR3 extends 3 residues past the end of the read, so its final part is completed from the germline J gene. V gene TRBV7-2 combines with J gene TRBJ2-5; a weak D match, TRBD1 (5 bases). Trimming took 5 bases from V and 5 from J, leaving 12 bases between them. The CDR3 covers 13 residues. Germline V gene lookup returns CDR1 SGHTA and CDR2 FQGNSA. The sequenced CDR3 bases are TGTGCCAGCAGCCGGCGGTGGGGCGAGACC. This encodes CASSRRWGET. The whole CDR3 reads CASSRRWGETQYF.

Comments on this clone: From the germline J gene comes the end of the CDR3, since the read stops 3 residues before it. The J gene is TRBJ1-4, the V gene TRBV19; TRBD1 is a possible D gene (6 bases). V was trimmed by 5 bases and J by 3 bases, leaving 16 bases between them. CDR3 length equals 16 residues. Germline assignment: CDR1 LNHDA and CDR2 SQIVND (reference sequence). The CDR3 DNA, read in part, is TGTGCCAGTAGTTCACCTACAGGGAAGGCTAATGAAAAA. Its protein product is CASSSPTGKANEK. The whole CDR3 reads CASSSPTGKANEKLFF.

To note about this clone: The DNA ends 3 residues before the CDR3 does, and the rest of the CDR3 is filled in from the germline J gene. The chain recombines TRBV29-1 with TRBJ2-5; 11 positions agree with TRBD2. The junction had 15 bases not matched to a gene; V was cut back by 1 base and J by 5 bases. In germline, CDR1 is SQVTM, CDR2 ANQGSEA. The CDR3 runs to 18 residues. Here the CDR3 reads CSVEAFRASGGIGETQYF. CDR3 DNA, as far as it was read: TGCAGCGTTGAAGCGTTCAGGGCTAGCGGGGGGATAGGGGAGACC.

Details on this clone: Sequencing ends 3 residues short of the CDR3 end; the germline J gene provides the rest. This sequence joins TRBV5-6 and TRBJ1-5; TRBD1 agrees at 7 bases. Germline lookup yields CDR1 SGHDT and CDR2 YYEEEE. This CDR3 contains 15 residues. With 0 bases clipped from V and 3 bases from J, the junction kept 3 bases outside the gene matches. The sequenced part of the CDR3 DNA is TGTGCCAGCAGCTTGGGAGACAGGGACAATCAGCCC. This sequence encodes CASSLGDRDNQP. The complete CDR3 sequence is CASSLGDRDNQPQHF.

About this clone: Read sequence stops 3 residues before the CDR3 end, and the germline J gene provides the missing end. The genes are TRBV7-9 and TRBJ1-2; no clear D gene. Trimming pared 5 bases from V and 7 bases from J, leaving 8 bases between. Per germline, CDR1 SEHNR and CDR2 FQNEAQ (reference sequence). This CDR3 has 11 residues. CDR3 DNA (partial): TGTGCCAGCAGCACGCCCGGTGGC. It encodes CASSTPGG. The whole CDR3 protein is CASSTPGGYTF.

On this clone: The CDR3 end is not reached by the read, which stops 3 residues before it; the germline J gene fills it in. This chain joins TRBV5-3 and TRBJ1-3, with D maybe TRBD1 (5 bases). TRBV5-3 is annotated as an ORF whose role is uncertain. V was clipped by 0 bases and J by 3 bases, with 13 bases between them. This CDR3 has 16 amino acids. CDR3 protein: CARSLVMRTYGNTIYF. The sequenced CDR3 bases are TGTGCCAGAAGCTTGGTTATGCGGACATATGGAAACACC.

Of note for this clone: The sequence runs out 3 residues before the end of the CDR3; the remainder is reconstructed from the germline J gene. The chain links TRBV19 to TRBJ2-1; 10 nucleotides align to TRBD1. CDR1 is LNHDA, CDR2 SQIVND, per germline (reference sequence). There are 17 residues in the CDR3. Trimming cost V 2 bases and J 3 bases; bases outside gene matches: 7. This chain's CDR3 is CASSITSGTGDYNEQFF. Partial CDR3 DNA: TGTGCCAGTAGTATAACCTCCGGGACAGGGGACTACAATGAG.

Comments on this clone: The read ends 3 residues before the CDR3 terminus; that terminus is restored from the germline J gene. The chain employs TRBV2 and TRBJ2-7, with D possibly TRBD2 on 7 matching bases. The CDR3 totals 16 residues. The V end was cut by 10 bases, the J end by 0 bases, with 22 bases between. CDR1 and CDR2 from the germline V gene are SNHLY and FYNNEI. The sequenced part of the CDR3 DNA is TGTGCCACCTTAGAGGGGGGGGCTATGAGCTCCTACGAG. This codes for CATLEGGAMSSYE. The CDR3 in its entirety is CATLEGGAMSSYEQYF.

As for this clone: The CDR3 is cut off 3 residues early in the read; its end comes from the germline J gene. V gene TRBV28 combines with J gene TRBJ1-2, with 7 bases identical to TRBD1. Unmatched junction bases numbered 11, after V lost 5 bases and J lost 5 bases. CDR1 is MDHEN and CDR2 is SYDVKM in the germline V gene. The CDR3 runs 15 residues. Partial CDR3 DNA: TGTGCCAGCAGTGATCCGGGACAGAGGCTTTATGGC. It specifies CASSDPGQRLYG. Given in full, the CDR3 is CASSDPGQRLYGYTF.

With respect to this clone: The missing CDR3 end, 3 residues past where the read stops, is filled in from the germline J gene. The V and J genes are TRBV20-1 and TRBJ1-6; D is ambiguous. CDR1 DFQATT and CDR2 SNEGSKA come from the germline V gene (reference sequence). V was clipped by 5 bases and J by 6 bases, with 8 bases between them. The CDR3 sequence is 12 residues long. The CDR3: CSAPKLNSPLHF. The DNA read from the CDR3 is TGCAGTGCTCCTAAACTTAATTCACCC.

Incomplete CDR3 DNA: TGTGCCAGTAGTATATACGGGGGACCTAACGTC. It is translated as CASSIYGGPNV. Given in full, the CDR3 is CASSIYGGPNVLTF. V gene TRBV19 combines with J gene TRBJ2-6, with D possibly TRBD2 on 6 matching bases. Coverage ceases 3 residues before the CDR3 finishes, and the germline J gene fills in the end. Trimming pared 2 bases from V and 10 bases from J, leaving 12 bases between. Germline CDR1 reads LNHDA; CDR2 reads SQIVND (reference sequence). The CDR3 is 14 amino acids. Using reference TRBV19 and TRBJ2-6 for the parts outside the CDR3, the full variable domain is DGGITQSPKYLFRKEGQNVTLSCEQNLNHDAMYWYRQDPGQGLRLIYYSQIVNDFQKGDIAEGYSVSREKKESFPLTVTSAQKNPTAFYLCASSIYGGPNVLTFGAGSRLTVL.

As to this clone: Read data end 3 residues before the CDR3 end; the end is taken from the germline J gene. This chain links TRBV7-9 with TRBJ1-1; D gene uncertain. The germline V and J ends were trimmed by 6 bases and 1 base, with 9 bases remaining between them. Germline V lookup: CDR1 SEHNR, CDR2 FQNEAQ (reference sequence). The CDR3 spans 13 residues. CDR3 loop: CASRSAENTEAFF. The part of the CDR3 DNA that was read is TGTGCCAGCAGGTCTGCAGAGAACACTGAA.

The CDR3 loop reads CASRDTGQLITGELFF. CDR3 DNA (partial): TGTGCCAGTAGGGACACTGGACAGCTTATCACCGGGGAG. The J gene is TRBJ2-2, the V gene TRBV19; perhaps TRBD1 as D (6 bases). The read ends 3 residues early relative to the CDR3; the germline J gene fills the gap. V lost 6 bases and J 4 bases, leaving 18 bases between the germline ends. This CDR3 has 16 residues. Germline values: CDR1 LNHDA, CDR2 SQIVND (reference sequence).

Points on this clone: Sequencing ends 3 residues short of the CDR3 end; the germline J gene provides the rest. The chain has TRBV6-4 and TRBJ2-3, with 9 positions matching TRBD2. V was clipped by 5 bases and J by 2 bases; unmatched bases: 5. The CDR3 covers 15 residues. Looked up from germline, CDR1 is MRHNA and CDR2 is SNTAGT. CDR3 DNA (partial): TGTGCCAGCAGTCGAAGCGGGGGGTACACAGATACG. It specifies CASSRSGGYTDT. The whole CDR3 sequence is CASSRSGGYTDTQYF.

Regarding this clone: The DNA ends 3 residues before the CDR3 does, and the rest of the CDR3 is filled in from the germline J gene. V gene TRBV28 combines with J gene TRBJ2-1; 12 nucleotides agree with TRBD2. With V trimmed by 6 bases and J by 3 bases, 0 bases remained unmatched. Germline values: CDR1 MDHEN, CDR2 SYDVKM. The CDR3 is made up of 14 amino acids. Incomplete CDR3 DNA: TGTGCCAGCAGACTAGCGGGGGGCTACAATGAG. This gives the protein CASRLAGGYNE. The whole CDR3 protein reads CASRLAGGYNEQFF.

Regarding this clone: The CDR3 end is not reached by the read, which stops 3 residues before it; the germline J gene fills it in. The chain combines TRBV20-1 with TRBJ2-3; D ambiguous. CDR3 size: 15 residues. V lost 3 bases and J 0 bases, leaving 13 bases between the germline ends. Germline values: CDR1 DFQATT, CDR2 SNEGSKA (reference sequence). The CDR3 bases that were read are TGCAGTGCTAGTACCCCTAGTCCTAGCACAGATACG. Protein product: CSASTPSPSTDT. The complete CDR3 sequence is CSASTPSPSTDTQYF.

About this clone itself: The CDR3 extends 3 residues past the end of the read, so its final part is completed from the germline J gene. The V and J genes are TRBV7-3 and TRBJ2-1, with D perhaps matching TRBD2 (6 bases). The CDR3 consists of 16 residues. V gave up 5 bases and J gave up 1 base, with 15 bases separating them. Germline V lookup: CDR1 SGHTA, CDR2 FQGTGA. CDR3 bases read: TGTGCCAGCAGCCTCAACCCCGGGGGATCCTACAATGAG. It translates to CASSLNPGGSYNE. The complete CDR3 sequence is CASSLNPGGSYNEQFF.

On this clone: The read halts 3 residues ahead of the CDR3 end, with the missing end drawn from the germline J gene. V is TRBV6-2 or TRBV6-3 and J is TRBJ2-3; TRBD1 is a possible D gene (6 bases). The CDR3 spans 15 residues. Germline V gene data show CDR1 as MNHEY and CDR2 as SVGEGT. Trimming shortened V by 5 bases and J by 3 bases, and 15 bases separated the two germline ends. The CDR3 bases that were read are TGTGCCAGCAGTCAGCTACAGGGTAGGACAGATACG. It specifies CASSQLQGRTDT. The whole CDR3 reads CASSQLQGRTDTQYF.

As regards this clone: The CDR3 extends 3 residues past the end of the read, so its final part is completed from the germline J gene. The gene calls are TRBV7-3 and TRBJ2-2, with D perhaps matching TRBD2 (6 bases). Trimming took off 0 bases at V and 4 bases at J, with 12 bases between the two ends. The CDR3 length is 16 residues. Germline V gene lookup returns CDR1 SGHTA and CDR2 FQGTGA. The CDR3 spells CASSLTQPGGTGELFF. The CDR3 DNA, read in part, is TGTGCCAGCAGCTTAACGCAGCCCGGGGGCACCGGGGAG. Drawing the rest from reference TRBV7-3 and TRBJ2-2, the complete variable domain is GAGVSQTPSNKVTEKGKYVELRCDPISGHTALYWYRQSLGQGPEFLIYFQGTGAADDSGLPNDRFFAVRPEGSVSTLKIQRTERGDSAVYLCASSLTQPGGTGELFFGEGSRLTVL.

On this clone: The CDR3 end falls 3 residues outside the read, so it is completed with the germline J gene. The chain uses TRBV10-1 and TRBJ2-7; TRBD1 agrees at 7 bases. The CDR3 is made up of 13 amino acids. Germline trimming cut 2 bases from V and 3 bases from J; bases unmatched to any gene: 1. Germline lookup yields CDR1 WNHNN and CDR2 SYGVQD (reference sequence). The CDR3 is CASSEAGGYEQYF. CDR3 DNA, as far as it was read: TGCGCCAGCAGTGAGGCAGGGGGCTACGAG.

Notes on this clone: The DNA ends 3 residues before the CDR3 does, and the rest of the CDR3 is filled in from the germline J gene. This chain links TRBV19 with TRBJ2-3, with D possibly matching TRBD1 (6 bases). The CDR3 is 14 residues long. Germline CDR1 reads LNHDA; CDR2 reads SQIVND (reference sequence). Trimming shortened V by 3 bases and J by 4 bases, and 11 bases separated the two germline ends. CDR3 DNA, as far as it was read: TGTGCCAGTAGTATGCTGGGGGCCTCAGATACG. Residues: CASSMLGASDT. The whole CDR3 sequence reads CASSMLGASDTQYF.

CDR3 protein: CSSSISYGYTF. The sequenced part of the CDR3 DNA is TGCAGTTCGAGTATTAGCTATGGC. This chain connects TRBV20-1 to TRBJ1-2, with no clear D. The read comes to an end 3 residues before the CDR3 does, leaving the germline J gene to fill in the end. V lost 8 bases, J lost 4 bases, and 11 bases lay in between. This CDR3 contains 11 residues. Germline values: CDR1 DFQATT, CDR2 SNEGSKA (reference sequence).

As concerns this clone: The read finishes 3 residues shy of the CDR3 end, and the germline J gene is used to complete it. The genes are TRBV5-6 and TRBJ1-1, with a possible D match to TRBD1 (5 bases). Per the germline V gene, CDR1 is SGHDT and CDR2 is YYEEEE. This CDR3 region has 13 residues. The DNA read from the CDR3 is TGTGCCAGCAGTTCCCCGCGAGCAGGGGAA. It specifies CASSSPRAGE. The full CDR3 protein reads CASSSPRAGEAFF.